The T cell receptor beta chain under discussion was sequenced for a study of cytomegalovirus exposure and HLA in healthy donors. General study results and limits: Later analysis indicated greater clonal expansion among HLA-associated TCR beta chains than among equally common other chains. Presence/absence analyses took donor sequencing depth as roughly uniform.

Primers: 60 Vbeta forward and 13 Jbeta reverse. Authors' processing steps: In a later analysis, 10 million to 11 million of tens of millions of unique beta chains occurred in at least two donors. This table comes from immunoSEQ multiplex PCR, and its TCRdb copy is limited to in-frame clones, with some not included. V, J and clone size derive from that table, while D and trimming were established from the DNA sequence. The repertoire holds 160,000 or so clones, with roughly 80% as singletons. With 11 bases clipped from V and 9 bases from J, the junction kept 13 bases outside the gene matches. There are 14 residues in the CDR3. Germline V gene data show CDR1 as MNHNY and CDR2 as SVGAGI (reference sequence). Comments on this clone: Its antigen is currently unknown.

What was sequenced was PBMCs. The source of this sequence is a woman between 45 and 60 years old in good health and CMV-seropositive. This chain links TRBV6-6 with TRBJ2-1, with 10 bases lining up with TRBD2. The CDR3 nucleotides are TGTGCCTCGGAGCGGGGGGGCCTGGAGTGTGAGCAGTTCTTC. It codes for CASERGGLECEQFF.